Below are 24 T cell receptor beta chains sequenced from a single sample in a study of response to subunit inactivated influenza vaccine. One entry per CDR3 protein results from TCRdb running MiXCR on the RT-PCR reads. The table includes hundreds of thousands of distinct CDR3 sequences, 15% to 20% detected once. The sequenced sample was PBMCs from blood, obtained about 5 days after vaccination. The source of these receptors is a man in his forties or fifties who received an inactivated influenza vaccine.

The chain combines TRBV5-4 with TRBJ2-3; D remains unclear. CDR1 is SGHNT and CDR2 is YYREEE in the germline V gene (reference sequence). The CDR3 consists of 13 residues. V dropped 5 bases and J dropped 2 bases, with 9 bases sitting between them. Here the CDR3 reads CASRRSSTDTQYF. CDR3 nucleotide sequence: TGTGCCAGCAGGCGCTCCTCCACAGATACGCAGTATTTT.

The V gene is TRBV28, the J gene TRBJ1-1, with D maybe TRBD1 (5 bases). CDR1 and CDR2 (germline): MDHEN, SYDVKM. V lost 2 bases to trimming and J lost 10 bases, with 8 bases between them. This CDR3 has 11 residues. The chain's CDR3 is CASSLGHLAFF. DNA of the CDR3: TGTGCCAGCAGTTTAGGACATTTAGCTTTCTTT.

Ten or more counts support this clonotype. The genes are TRBV12-3 or TRBV12-4 and TRBJ2-2; the D gene is possibly TRBD2 (5 bases). This CDR3 is 15 amino acids long. Trimming took 3 bases from V and 1 from J, leaving 9 bases between them. Here the CDR3 reads CASSFGGGNTGELFF. In DNA, the CDR3 is TGTGCCAGCAGTTTCGGTGGAGGGAACACCGGGGAGCTGTTTTTT.

The chain links TRBV5-1 to TRBJ2-5, with a weak D call TRBD1 (6 bases). There are 15 residues in the CDR3. The V gene's germline CDR1 is SGHRS and CDR2 YFSETQ. V was cut by 2 bases and J by 5 bases, with 16 bases left in between. The CDR3 bases are TGCGCCAGCAGCTTCGGACAGCCCGGCAGGGAGACCCAGTACTTC. Translating it yields CASSFGQPGRETQYF.

The V call is TRBV20-1, the J call TRBJ2-3; 9 bases are a match to TRBD2. This CDR3 spans 18 amino acids. V gave up 3 bases and J gave up 8 bases; unmatched junction bases: 21. Germline CDR1 DFQATT, CDR2 SNEGSKA (reference sequence). The CDR3 protein is CSARSLAGGTSGVGTQYF. The CDR3 region has the DNA TGCAGTGCTAGGTCATTGGCGGGAGGGACCTCTGGGGTGGGTACGCAGTATTTT.

J is TRBJ2-7 and V is TRBV7-2, with 9 bases matching TRBD2. The trim removed 5 bases at V and 7 bases at J, leaving 12 bases unmatched. The CDR3 totals 15 residues. Germline lookup yields CDR1 SGHTA and CDR2 FQGNSA. This CDR3 is CASSPEGGRAREQYF. The CDR3 coding sequence is TGTGCCAGCAGCCCAGAGGGCGGGAGGGCTAGGGAGCAGTACTTC.

This sequence joins TRBV11-2 and TRBJ2-3, with 7 bases fitting TRBD2. The trim removed 5 bases at V and 4 bases at J, leaving 9 bases unmatched. This CDR3 has 15 residues. CDR1 and CDR2 from the germline V gene are SGHAT and FQNNGV. The CDR3 protein is CASSQWGGKADTQYF. CDR3 coding DNA: TGTGCCAGCAGCCAATGGGGGGGTAAAGCAGATACGCAGTATTTT. The full variable domain, with the rest looked up from reference TRBV11-2 and TRBJ2-3, is EAGVAQSPRYKIIEKRQSVAFWCNPISGHATLYWYQQILGQGPKLLIQFQNNGVVDDSQLPKDRFSAERLKGVDSTLKIQPAKLEDSAVYLCASSQWGGKADTQYFGPGTRLTVL.

The rearrangement uses TRBV29-1 and TRBJ2-7; D is ambiguous. The length of the CDR3 is 13 residues. V shed 1 base and J shed 3 bases, with 10 bases lying between them. CDR1 and CDR2 (germline): SQVTM, ANQGSEA. The CDR3 DNA follows: TGCAGCGTTGAAGCGGGTAGGGACTACGAGCAGTACTTC. It encodes CSVEAGRDYEQYF.

The gene calls are TRBV5-5 and TRBJ1-2, with a possible D match to TRBD1 (5 bases). Trimming removed 1 base at V and 8 bases at J, with 24 bases between. From germline, CDR1 is SGHKS and CDR2 YYEKEE (reference sequence). The CDR3 is 17 amino acids. The DNA for the CDR3 is TGTGCCAGCAGCTTGTTGCAGGGTCTGCACACACGTCGCGGCTACACCTTC. Amino acids: CASSLLQGLHTRRGYTF.

J is TRBJ1-5 and V is TRBV23-1; D is ambiguous. TRBV23-1 is reported as an ORF; its role is uncertain. The CDR3 extends over 14 amino acids. V was trimmed by 4 bases and J by 5 bases, leaving 12 bases between them. The CDR3 sequence: CASSLGTAHQPQHF. CDR3 coding DNA: TGCGCCAGCAGTCTGGGAACCGCTCATCAGCCCCAGCATTTT.

The rearrangement joins TRBV20-1 to TRBJ2-3, with TRBD2 matching 12 bases. V lost 5 bases and J lost 6; bases outside the gene matches: 9. This CDR3 has 15 residues. From germline, CDR1 is DFQATT and CDR2 SNEGSKA (reference sequence). Here the CDR3 reads CSASRTSGDPDTQYF. DNA for the CDR3: TGCAGTGCTTCCCGGACTAGCGGGGACCCGGATACGCAGTATTTT.

The chain combines TRBV10-3 with TRBJ2-7; 9 nucleotides agree with TRBD2. V was clipped by 10 bases and J by 4 bases; unmatched bases: 5. This CDR3 comprises 12 residues. The V gene's germline CDR1 is ENHRY and CDR2 SYGVKD. In DNA, the CDR3 is TGTGCCACCGCCGCGGGAGGGTACGAGCAGTACTTC. Its protein product is CATAAGGYEQYF.

The chain employs TRBV5-1 and TRBJ1-6; 10 nucleotides line up with TRBD1. The CDR3 totals 14 residues. J was trimmed by 13 bases and V by 5 bases; bases with no gene match: 9. The germline gives CDR1 SGHRS, CDR2 YFSETQ. In DNA form, the CDR3 reads TGCGCCAGCAGTCAGACAGGGGGCGCGTATCCCCTCCACTTT. Amino acids: CASSQTGGAYPLHF. Together with reference TRBV5-1 and TRBJ1-6, the CDR3 gives the full variable domain: KAGVTQTPRYLIKTRGQQVTLSCSPISGHRSVSWYQQTPGQGLQFLFEYFSETQRNKGNFPGRFSGRQFSNSRSEMNVSTLELGDSALYLCASSQTGGAYPLHFGNGTRLTVT.

This clonotype came up a few times. CDR3 in amino acids: CASSRYGQSPDTQYF. The CDR3 nucleotides are TGTGCCAGCAGCAGATATGGGCAAAGCCCAGATACGCAGTATTTT. The chain is built from TRBV7-2 and TRBJ2-3; D not certain. The CDR3 runs 15 residues. Trimming removed 5 bases at V and 4 bases at J, with 16 bases between. Germline CDR1 and CDR2: SGHTA and FQGNSA.

A few counts support this clonotype. At one of its ends the junction is not consistent with the germline gene, which may arise from a read error. The V call is TRBV7-7, the J call TRBJ2-1, with D perhaps matching TRBD1 (5 bases). Germline-derived CDR1 and CDR2 are SSHAT and FNYEAQ (reference sequence). This CDR3 region has 14 residues. The CDR3 nucleotides are TGTGCTAGCAGCTTAGAAGCGAAGGGGAATGAGCAGTTCTTC. This encodes CASSLEAKGNEQFF.

The CDR3 protein is CASSKRPGSGQPQHF. In DNA, the CDR3 is TGTGCCAGCTCAAAGAGGCCGGGGTCGGGTCAGCCCCAGCATTTT. The chain has TRBV12-3 or TRBV12-4 and TRBJ1-5, with D hard to call. V was clipped by 8 bases and J by 6 bases, with 20 bases between them. This CDR3 is 15 amino acids long.

The DNA of the CDR3 is TGCAGTGCTAGATCGTTGGGGGGGCTAGCGGGCTCCACAGATACGCAGTATTTT. Encoded protein: CSARSLGGLAGSTDTQYF. This chain connects TRBV20-1 to TRBJ2-3; 8 bases match TRBD2. CDR1 is DFQATT, CDR2 SNEGSKA, per germline (reference sequence). The CDR3 totals 18 residues. The trim removed 2 bases at V and 2 bases at J, leaving 15 bases unmatched.

The chain employs TRBV6-5 and TRBJ2-2, with TRBD2 matching 8 bases. Germline V gene sequence: CDR1 MNHEY, CDR2 SVGAGI. After removal of 4 bases from V and 0 bases from J, the junction contained 7 bases not matched to a gene. The CDR3 consists of 17 residues. The CDR3 protein is CASSSLRGGTNTGELFF. Written as DNA, the CDR3 is TGTGCCAGCAGTTCCCTTCGGGGGGGGACGAACACCGGGGAGCTGTTTTTT.

The rearrangement links TRBV25-1 to TRBJ2-3; D gene ambiguous. CDR3 size: 15 residues. CDR1 is MGHDK and CDR2 is SYGVNS in the germline V gene. The V and J ends lost 6 bases and 1 base respectively, with 14 bases between them. The CDR3 nucleotides read TGTGCCAGCAGAAGAACGCGTGACCGCACAGATACGCAGTATTTT. Translating gives CASRRTRDRTDTQYF.

This clonotype was seen only a few times. CDR3 amino acids: CSADTSGSFGEQFF. The CDR3 DNA follows: TGCAGCGCCGACACTAGCGGGAGTTTTGGAGAGCAGTTCTTC. The chain links TRBV29-1 to TRBJ2-1, with 11 bases lining up with TRBD2. The V and J ends lost 7 bases and 10 bases, in that order; junction bases with no gene match: 12. The CDR3 is 14 amino acids. From germline, CDR1 is SQVTM and CDR2 ANQGSEA.

In its sample, this clonotype was seen a few times. V usage is TRBV9 and J usage is TRBJ2-7; TRBD1 matches 8 bases. This CDR3 contains 15 residues. CDR1 SGDLS and CDR2 YYNGEE come from the germline V gene. J lost 6 bases, V lost 0 bases, and 8 bases had no gene match. The CDR3 spells CASSVEAQGGGEQYF. DNA of the CDR3: TGTGCCAGCAGCGTAGAGGCACAGGGGGGAGGCGAGCAGTACTTC.

This clonotype occurred a few times. The chain joins TRBV27 to TRBJ2-5; the match to TRBD2 covers 7 bases. V shed 7 bases, J shed 1 base, and the junction held 6 bases outside the gene matches. The CDR3 length is 14 residues. CDR1 MNHEY and CDR2 SMNVEV come from the germline V gene (reference sequence). In DNA, the CDR3 is TGTGCCAGCAAGTTACTAGCGTCCCAAGAGACCCAGTACTTC. Amino acids: CASKLLASQETQYF.

In this sample, this clonotype turned up a few times. The rearrangement links TRBV4-2 to TRBJ1-2; D is perhaps TRBD1 (5 bases). The V gene's germline CDR1 is LGHNA and CDR2 YNFKEQ. V lost 0 bases and J 5 bases, leaving 19 bases between the germline ends. The CDR3 runs to 17 residues. The CDR3 DNA is TGTGCCAGCAGCCAAGATCGGACAATGGGTGGACCTTATGGCTACACCTTC. Protein: CASSQDRTMGGPYGYTF.

The chain uses TRBV20-1 and TRBJ2-5; TRBD2 might be the D (7 bases). Germline CDR1 reads DFQATT; CDR2 reads SNEGSKA (reference sequence). V was pared by 3 bases and J by 5 bases, with 16 bases between. This CDR3 comprises 14 residues. This CDR3 reads CSASRTGRGETQYF. In DNA, the CDR3 is TGCAGTGCTAGTCGTACTGGGAGGGGGGAGACCCAGTACTTC.